This T cell receptor (beta chain) was identified in a study of T cell repertoires in cytomegalovirus infection. In the study overall: Public TCR beta signature analysis indicated the presence of both CMV infection and matching HLA type. Study-wide results and caveats: Summed public TCR beta family frequency identified CMV carriers bearing the relevant HLA. The ex vivo response was dominated by HLA-C-restricted CMV-specific TCR beta clonotypes.

The CDR3 spans 17 residues. The germline CDR1 and CDR2 sequences are MGHRA and YSYEKL. After removal of 1 base from V and 6 bases from J, the junction contained 10 bases not matched to a gene. TCRdb reprocessed the reads via MiXCR and lists one record per CDR3 protein. The table lists nearly 550,000 distinct CDR3 sequences, about 17% of them singletons. This clonotype came up a few times. Its antigen is undetermined. The sequenced material came from CD8+ T cells from PBMCs. The gene calls are TRBV4-1 and TRBJ2-5, with 11 bases aligning to TRBD1. This clonotype was sampled from a human donor in good health (CMV status not recorded). Some clones in this sample may be carry-over from other donors' samples. CDR3: CASSQGPDRGQRKTQYF. In nucleotides, the CDR3 is TGCGCCAGCAGCCAAGGGCCGGACAGGGGGCAGAGAAAGACCCAGTACTTC.